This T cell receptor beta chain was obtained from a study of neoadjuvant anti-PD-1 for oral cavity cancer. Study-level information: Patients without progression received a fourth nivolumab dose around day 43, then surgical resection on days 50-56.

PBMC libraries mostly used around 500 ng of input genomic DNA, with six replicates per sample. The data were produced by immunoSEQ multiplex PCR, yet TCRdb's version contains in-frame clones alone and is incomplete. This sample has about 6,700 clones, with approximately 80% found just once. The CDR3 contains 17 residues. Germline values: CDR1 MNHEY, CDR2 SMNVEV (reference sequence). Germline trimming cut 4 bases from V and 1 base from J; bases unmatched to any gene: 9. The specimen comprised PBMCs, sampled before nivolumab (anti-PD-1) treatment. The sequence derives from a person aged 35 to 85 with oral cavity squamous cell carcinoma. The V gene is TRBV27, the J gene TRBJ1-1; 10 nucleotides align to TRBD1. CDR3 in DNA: TGTGCCAGCAGTTCGTATTTCCGGGACAGGGGGAACACTGAAGCTTTCTTT. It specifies CASSSYFRDRGNTEAFF.